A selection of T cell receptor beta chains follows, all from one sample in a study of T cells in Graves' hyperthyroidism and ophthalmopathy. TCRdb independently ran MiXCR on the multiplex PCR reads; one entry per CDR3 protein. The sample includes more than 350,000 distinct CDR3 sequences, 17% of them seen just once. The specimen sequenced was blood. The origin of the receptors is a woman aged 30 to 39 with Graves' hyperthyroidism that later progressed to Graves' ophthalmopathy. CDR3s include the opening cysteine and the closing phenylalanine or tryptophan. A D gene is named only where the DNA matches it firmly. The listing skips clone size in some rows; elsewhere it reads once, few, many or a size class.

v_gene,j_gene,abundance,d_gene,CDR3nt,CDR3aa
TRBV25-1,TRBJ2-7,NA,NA,TGTGCCAGCAGTGAAGTTAAGAGATACGAGCAGTACTTC,CASSEVKRYEQYF
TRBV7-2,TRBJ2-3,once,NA,TGTGCCAGCAGCTTAGCTCCCGGACGCCTCCTGAGGGGCCCAGATACGCAGTATTTT,CASSLAPGRLLRGPDTQYF
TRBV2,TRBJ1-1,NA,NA,TGTGCCAGCCACAGGGATGACACTGAAGCTTTCTTT,CASHRDDTEAFF
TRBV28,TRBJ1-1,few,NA,TGTGCCAGCAGTTCCCGGGGGCGCTGGGCTTTCTTT,CASSSRGRWAFF
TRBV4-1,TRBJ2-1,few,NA,TGCGCCAGCAGCATTCAGTTGAGCACCAGTTCCAGTGAGCAGTTCTTC,CASSIQLSTSSSEQFF
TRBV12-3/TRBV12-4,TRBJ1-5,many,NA,TGTGCCAGCAGTTTAGCACCGGTTAATCAGCCCCAGCATTTT,CASSLAPVNQPQHF
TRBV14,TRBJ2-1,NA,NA,TGTGCCAGCAGCCTGGGGGGGCATGAGCAGTTCTTC,CASSLGGHEQFF
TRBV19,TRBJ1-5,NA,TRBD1,TGTGCCAGTAGTCTCTACCGCGGGGCCGGGACAGGGATCAATCAGCCCCAGCATTTT,CASSLYRGAGTGINQPQHF
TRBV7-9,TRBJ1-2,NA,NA,TGTGCCAGCAGCTTAGCGGGGGGAGTGGCCTCCTATGGCTACACCTTC,CASSLAGGVASYGYTF
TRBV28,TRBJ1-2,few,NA,TGTGCCAGCAGTTTAGGGACGGAGGCTAACTATGGCTACACCTTC,CASSLGTEANYGYTF
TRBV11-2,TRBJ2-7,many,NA,TGTGCCAGCAGCCTCAGCGGGTTTTCCTACGAGCAGTACTTC,CASSLSGFSYEQYF
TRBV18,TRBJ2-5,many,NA,TGTGCCAGCTCAAAGCTCCTGGGGCAAGAGACCCAGTACTTC,CASSKLLGQETQYF
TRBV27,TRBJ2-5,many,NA,TGTGCCAGCAGTTTATCGGTGACGGACCAAGAGACCCAGTACTTC,CASSLSVTDQETQYF
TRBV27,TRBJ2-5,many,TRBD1,TGTGCCAGCGCTATTGGGGCGACGCAGGGGGTCTGGGAGACCCAGTACTTC,CASAIGATQGVWETQYF
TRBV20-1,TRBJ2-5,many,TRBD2,TGCAGTGGCATACTAGCGGGAGAGACCCAGTACTTC,CSGILAGETQYF
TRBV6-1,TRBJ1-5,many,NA,TGTGCCAGCAGTGAAGGGGGAGGGTTTTGGAGCAATCAGCCCCAGCATTTT,CASSEGGGFWSNQPQHF
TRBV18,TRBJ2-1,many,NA,TGTGCCAGCTCACCAACATTCGTCGATGAGCAGTTCTTC,CASSPTFVDEQFF
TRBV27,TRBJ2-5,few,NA,TGTGCCAGCAGTTTATCAGAGGGGGAGACCCAGTACTTC,CASSLSEGETQYF
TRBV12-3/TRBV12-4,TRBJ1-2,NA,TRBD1,TGTGCCAGCAGCTCGCAGGGGGCCGGGGCAGGCTACACCTTC,CASSSQGAGAGYTF
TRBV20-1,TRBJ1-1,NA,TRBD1,TGCAGTGCTAGTTTTGGACAGGGCTCGCTTCGGCAGAACACTGAAGCTTTCTTT,CSASFGQGSLRQNTEAFF
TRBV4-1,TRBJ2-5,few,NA,TGCGCCAGCAGCCCGGGTGAAGCCCCGGAGACCCAGTACTTC,CASSPGEAPETQYF
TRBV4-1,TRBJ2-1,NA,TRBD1,TGCGCCAGCAGCCGACCGGGACAGGGCTTATACAATGAGCAGTTCTTC,CASSRPGQGLYNEQFF
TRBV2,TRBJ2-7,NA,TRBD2,TGTGCCAGCAGTTTAGAACTAGCGGGAGAGACCACCGGAGAGCAGTACTTC,CASSLELAGETTGEQYF
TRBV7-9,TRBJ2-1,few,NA,TGTGCCAGCGGCTTAGGGGGTCTCAATGAGCAGTTCTTC,CASGLGGLNEQFF
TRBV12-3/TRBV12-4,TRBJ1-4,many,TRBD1,TGTGCCAGCAGTATTAGGGGGCATGGTGAAAAACTGTTTTTT,CASSIRGHGEKLFF
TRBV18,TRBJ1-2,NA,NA,TGTGCCAGCTCACCACCGGGCAGCCGAAACTATGGCTACACCTTC,CASSPPGSRNYGYTF
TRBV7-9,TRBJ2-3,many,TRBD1,TGTGCCAGCAGCTCGCACCTGGGACAGGGGGCAGGTGATACGCAGTATTTT,CASSSHLGQGAGDTQYF
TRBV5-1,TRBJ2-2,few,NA,TGCGCCAGCAGCTTGGAGGACAGCTACACCGGGGAGCTGTTTTTT,CASSLEDSYTGELFF
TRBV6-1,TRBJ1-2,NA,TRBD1,TGTGCCAGCAGATCCGGGACAGGGAGCGTCTATGGCTACACCTTC,CASRSGTGSVYGYTF
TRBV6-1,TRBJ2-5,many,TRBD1,TGTGCCAGCAGTCCCGGGACAGGGGGACAGTACTTC,CASSPGTGGQYF
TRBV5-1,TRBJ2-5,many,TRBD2,TGCGCCAGCAGCACGGGGGGGGGGCAAGAGACCCAGTACTTC,CASSTGGGQETQYF
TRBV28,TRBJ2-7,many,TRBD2,TGTGCCAGCAGTTTAGTAACGGGGGGGCCGGAAGAGCAGTACTTC,CASSLVTGGPEEQYF
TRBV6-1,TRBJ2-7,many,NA,TGTGCCAGCAGTGACAGGTCAGGCGAGCAGTACTTC,CASSDRSGEQYF
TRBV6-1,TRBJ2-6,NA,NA,TGTGCCAGCAGAAGTTGGGGCTCTGGGGCCAACGTCCTGACTTTC,CASRSWGSGANVLTF
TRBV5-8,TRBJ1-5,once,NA,TGTGCCAGCAGCTTGGGACAACAACCCAATCAGCCCCAGCATTTT,CASSLGQQPNQPQHF
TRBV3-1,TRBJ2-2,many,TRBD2,TGTGCCAGCAGCCAAAGGACTAGCGGGGGTTCCGGGGAGCTGTTTTTT,CASSQRTSGGSGELFF
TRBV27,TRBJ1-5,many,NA,TGTGCCAGCAGTTTTTTGGGAGATAGCAATCAGCCCCAGCATTTT,CASSFLGDSNQPQHF
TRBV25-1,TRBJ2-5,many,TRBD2,TGTGCCAGCAGCGAAAGCCAGAGCGGGAGACTCCAAGAGACCCAGTACTTC,CASSESQSGRLQETQYF
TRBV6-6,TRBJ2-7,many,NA,TGTGCCAGCAGTTACGGTGGGGGGCTACCCTACGAGCAGTACTTC,CASSYGGGLPYEQYF
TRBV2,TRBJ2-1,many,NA,TGTGCCAGCATTTTAGCGGAGTCCGGTTTTAATGAGCAGTTCTTC,CASILAESGFNEQFF
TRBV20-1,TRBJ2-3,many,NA,TGCAGTGCTCAAGCAGGCACAGATACGCAGTATTTT,CSAQAGTDTQYF
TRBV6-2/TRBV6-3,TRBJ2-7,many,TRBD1,TGTGCCAGCAGTTACTCCACAGGACAGGTGTCCTACGAGCAGTACTTC,CASSYSTGQVSYEQYF